This TCR beta chain was documented in a study of blood T cell repertoires in COVID-19 (dated by TCRdb to between 2020 and 2021). Background for the entire study: Collaborator samples came from the United States, Italy and Spain and covered acute and convalescent phases of COVID-19. Deeply sampled blood TCRbeta repertoires from subjects exposed to, actively infected with, or recovered from COVID-19 were included in the dataset. Where HLA class I and class II types were available, the types were taken from metadata supplied by the sample provider, not from assay-based typing. Samples came from the ongoing ImmuneRACE study (first 160 participants) plus 1,254 subjects from 6 global collaborators. A de-identified subject ID, COVID-19 status, age in years and sex were almost always included in the sample metadata. The repertoires were released in a freely available public database intended as a resource for research on the immune response to SARS-CoV-2. The material from the prospective study consisted of cDNA or gDNA derived from T cells, B-cell-depleted T cells, or PBMCs.

The CDR3 spans 15 residues, from the cysteine through the phenylalanine. Only CDR3 DNA is held: 45 bases, read in frame from base 1. The germline V gene encodes CDR1 SGHAT and CDR2 FQNNGV. V was cut back by 0 bases and J by 2 bases, leaving a gap of 8 bases between them. On this clone itself: It has no known antigen specificity. No quality values exist for individual bases; no much larger clone is one base distant.

Participants in the prospective study were enrolled through a virtual design, were aged about 18 to 89 years, and lived in 24 United States geographic areas. Cohort assignment in the prospective study relied on participant-reported clinical history from a screening survey and a study questionnaire. Exposed participants were defined as having been in contact with someone with a PCR-confirmed or clinician-diagnosed COVID-19 case within 2 weeks of study entry. Each participant in the prospective study had whole blood, serum and a nasopharyngeal or oropharyngeal swab collected by mobile phlebotomists. Additional blood draws and questionnaires over an approximately two-month period could optionally be provided by prospective study participants. Prospective study blood samples were shipped either frozen or at room temperature before DNA extraction. Points the paper makes about the study in general: The quantity of clinical and demographic metadata differed by source and by participant and was supplied without curation.

The immunoSEQ Assay, a bias-controlled multiplex PCR, was used to amplify TCRbeta CDR3 regions from genomic DNA. From the authors' description of their analysis: Within the assay, amplification of reference gene primers was used to estimate how many nucleated cells each sample contained. Sequence reads were collapsed and filtered to measure the absolute abundance of every unique TCRbeta CDR3 rearrangement. Productive Simpson clonality was computed per sample as the square root of Simpson's diversity index over productive rearrangements. TCRdb's version of the immuneACCESS table is confined to in-frame rearrangements and falls short of the full clone set. An unresolved V gene accounts for under half of the shortfall where checked; the remainder is of unknown origin. V and J calls and clone size are given by that table; D and trimming were obtained from the DNA. The sample table contains 120,000 to 150,000 clones; only one count was recorded for around 84% of them. The ten biggest clones cover approximately 5.7% of the sample.

The sequenced sample consisted of PBMCs or T cells enriched from blood (not recorded which). The rearranged segments are TRBV11-2 and TRBJ1-5; the D gene lacks a confident call. The clonotype originates from a woman aged 50 to 60 who had been exposed to COVID-19. The nucleotide sequence reads as follows: TGTGCCAGCAGCTTAGAGGGGAGCGGCAATCAGCCCCAGCATTTT. The encoded protein is CASSLEGSGNQPQHF.